This T cell receptor beta chain was sequenced during a study of T cell repertoires in cytomegalovirus infection. For this clonotype: This may come from a read error, since a much larger clone is one base off.

Germline-derived CDR1 and CDR2 are SGHTA and FQGNSA. V was cut by 4 bases and J by 7 bases, with 16 bases left in between. The CDR3 is 14 amino acids. MiXCR, run by TCRdb on the reads, gives a single entry per CDR3 protein. The repertoire holds about 450,000 distinct CDR3 sequences, with about a third as singletons. This chain links TRBV7-2 with TRBJ1-1, with unresolved D. The sequenced sample was PBMCs. The receptor's source is a human donor in good health (CMV status not recorded). Some clones in this sample may be carry-over from other donors' samples. The CDR3 loop reads CASSSSSGVNEAFF. The CDR3 DNA reads as TGTGCCAGCAGCTCCTCGAGTGGAGTCAATGAAGCTTTCTTT.